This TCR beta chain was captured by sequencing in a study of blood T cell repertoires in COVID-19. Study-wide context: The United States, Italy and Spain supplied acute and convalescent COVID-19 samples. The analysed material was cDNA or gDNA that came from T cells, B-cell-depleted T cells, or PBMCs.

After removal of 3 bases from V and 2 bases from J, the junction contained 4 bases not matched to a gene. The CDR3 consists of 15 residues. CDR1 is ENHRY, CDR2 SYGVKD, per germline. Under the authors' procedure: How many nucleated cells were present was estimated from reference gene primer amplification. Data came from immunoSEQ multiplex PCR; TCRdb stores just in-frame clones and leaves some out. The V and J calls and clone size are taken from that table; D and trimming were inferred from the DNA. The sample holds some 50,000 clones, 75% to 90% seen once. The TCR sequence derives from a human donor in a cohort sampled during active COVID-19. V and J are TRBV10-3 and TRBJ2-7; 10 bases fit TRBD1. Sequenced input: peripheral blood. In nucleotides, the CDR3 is TGTGCCATCAGTGATAGTGGGACAGGGGCCTACGAGCAGTACTTC. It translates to CAISDSGTGAYEQYF.